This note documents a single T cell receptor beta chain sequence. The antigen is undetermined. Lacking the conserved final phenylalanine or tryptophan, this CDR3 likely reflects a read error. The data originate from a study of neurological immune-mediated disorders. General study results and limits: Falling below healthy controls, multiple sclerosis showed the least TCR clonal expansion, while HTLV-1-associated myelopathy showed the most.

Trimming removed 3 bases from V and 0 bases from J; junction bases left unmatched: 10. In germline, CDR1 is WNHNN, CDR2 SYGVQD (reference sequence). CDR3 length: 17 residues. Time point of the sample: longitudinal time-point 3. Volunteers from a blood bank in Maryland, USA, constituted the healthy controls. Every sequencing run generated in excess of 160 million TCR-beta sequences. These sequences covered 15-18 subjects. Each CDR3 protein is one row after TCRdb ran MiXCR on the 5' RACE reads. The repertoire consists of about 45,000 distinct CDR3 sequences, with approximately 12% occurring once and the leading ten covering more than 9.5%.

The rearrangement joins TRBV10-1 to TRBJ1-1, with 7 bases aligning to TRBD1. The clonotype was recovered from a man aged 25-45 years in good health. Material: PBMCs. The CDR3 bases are TGCGCCAGCAGTGACTCGGGGACAGCGGGTATGAACACTGAAGCTTTCCTT. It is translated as CASSDSGTAGMNTEAFL.